These 22 T cell receptor beta chains originate from one sample sequenced in a study of blood T cell repertoires in COVID-19. The assay was immunoSEQ multiplex PCR, and TCRdb's table has in-frame clones only and misses some. The sample lists roughly 100,000 clones; 92% were seen once. Material: peripheral blood. Receptors were obtained from a woman aged 50 to 60 with COVID-19, enrolled during active disease.

The rearrangement joins TRBV19 to TRBJ1-5; D possibly corresponds to TRBD1 (6 bases). In germline, CDR1 is LNHDA, CDR2 SQIVND (reference sequence). The V end lost 1 base, the J end lost 4 bases, and 11 bases lay between the germline ends. CDR3 length: 15 amino acids. The CDR3 region has the DNA TGTGCCAGTAGTATAGGCCAGGGGAAGAATCAGCCCCAGCATTTT. Residues: CASSIGQGKNQPQHF.

This clone has a handful of counts. The identical CDR3 is also encoded by other nucleotide sequences in the sample. The chain couples TRBV19 to TRBJ1-5; 9 bases map to TRBD1. V trimming: 5 bases; J trimming: 7 bases; junction bases outside the gene matches: 6. Germline V gene lookup returns CDR1 LNHDA and CDR2 SQIVND (reference sequence). This CDR3 has 14 residues. CDR3 sequence (DNA): TGTGCCAGTAGTTTACAGGGGGCTAACCAGCCCCAGCATTTT. Translation gives CASSLQGANQPQHF.

The gene calls are TRBV19 and TRBJ2-2; 8 nucleotides agree with TRBD2. The germline gives CDR1 LNHDA, CDR2 SQIVND (reference sequence). The CDR3 loop spans 15 amino acids. J gave up 8 bases and V 1 base, and 6 bases lay outside the gene matches. This CDR3 is CASSIAREGGGELFF. The CDR3 region has the DNA TGTGCCAGTAGTATAGCCCGGGAGGGCGGAGGGGAGCTGTTTTTT.

This chain links TRBV11-3 with TRBJ2-1; D might be TRBD1 (6 bases). CDR1 and CDR2 (germline): SGHNT, YENEEA. Trimming left V 5 bases short and J 7 bases short, with 12 bases between. This CDR3 comprises 13 residues. The CDR3 spells CASSLQGSNEQFF. The CDR3 DNA follows: TGTGCCAGCAGCCTACAGGGTAGTAATGAGCAGTTCTTC.

The rearrangement uses TRBV11-1 and TRBJ2-3; D possibly corresponds to TRBD2 (6 bases). Germline assignment: CDR1 SGHAT and CDR2 FQDESV (reference sequence). The CDR3 has 15 residues. Deletions cut 5 bases from V and 2 bases from J, with 14 bases between. The CDR3, as DNA: TGTGCCAGCAGCGCCCGGGAGAGATACACAGATACGCAGTATTTT. This encodes CASSARERYTDTQYF.

The chain couples TRBV7-2 to TRBJ1-2; unclear D gene. The length of the CDR3 is 14 residues. The V gene's germline CDR1 is SGHTA and CDR2 FQGNSA. V lost 5 bases and J 0 bases, leaving 10 bases between the germline ends. Here the CDR3 reads CASSPLVANYGYTF. The CDR3 nucleotides read TGTGCCAGCAGCCCGTTGGTAGCTAACTATGGCTACACCTTC.

The chain employs TRBV5-6 and TRBJ1-2, with 11 bases lining up with TRBD1. The CDR3 totals 15 residues. V trimming: 2 bases; J trimming: 6 bases; junction bases outside the gene matches: 6. CDR1 and CDR2 from the germline V gene are SGHDT and YYEEEE. The CDR3 DNA sequence: TGTGCCAGCAGCTTTTATGGACAGGGGGCTAATGGCTACACCTTC. Translated: CASSFYGQGANGYTF.

The chain combines TRBV11-2 with TRBJ1-1; no firm D call. Germline V gene data show CDR1 as SGHAT and CDR2 as FQNNGV. Trimming removed 2 bases at V and 3 bases at J, with 7 bases between. The CDR3 covers 13 residues. Written as DNA, the CDR3 is TGTGCCAGCAGCTTACGTGCGGACACTGAAGCTTTCTTT. Protein sequence: CASSLRADTEAFF.

The CDR3 loop reads CASSSRQGSSWETQYF. CDR3 in DNA: TGTGCCAGCAGCTCCCGACAGGGAAGTAGCTGGGAGACCCAGTACTTC. The gene calls are TRBV13 and TRBJ2-5, with TRBD1 matching over 7 bases. From germline, CDR1 is PRHDT and CDR2 FYEKMQ (reference sequence). Trimming removed 4 bases from V and 5 bases from J; junction bases left unmatched: 13. The CDR3 runs to 16 residues.

The V and J genes are TRBV5-1 and TRBJ1-2; no definite D call. V was pared by 7 bases and J by 0 bases, with 13 bases between. From germline, CDR1 is SGHRS and CDR2 YFSETQ. The CDR3 consists of 14 residues. In nucleotides, the CDR3 is TGCGCCAGCGCCCCGGGAGACTCTAACTATGGCTACACCTTC. Its translation: CASAPGDSNYGYTF. Combining the CDR3 with reference TRBV5-1 and TRBJ1-2 gives the whole variable domain KAGVTQTPRYLIKTRGQQVTLSCSPISGHRSVSWYQQTPGQGLQFLFEYFSETQRNKGNFPGRFSGRQFSNSRSEMNVSTLELGDSALYLCASAPGDSNYGYTFGSGTRLTVV.

The rearrangement links TRBV10-1 to TRBJ1-1; D uncertain. The CDR3 extends over 13 amino acids. V lost 0 bases and J lost 1, with 3 bases in between. CDR1 and CDR2 (germline): WNHNN, SYGVQD (reference sequence). Here the CDR3 reads CASSESKNTEAFF. The DNA of the CDR3 is TGCGCCAGCAGTGAGTCTAAGAACACTGAAGCTTTCTTT.

The chain recombines TRBV5-5 with TRBJ1-3; D remains unclear. The CDR3 extends over 16 amino acids. CDR1 and CDR2 from the germline V gene are SGHKS and YYEKEE (reference sequence). V lost 0 bases, J lost 0 bases, and 10 bases lay in between. This chain's CDR3 is CASSLGPGGSGNTIYF. The CDR3 DNA reads as TGTGCCAGCAGCTTGGGACCGGGAGGCTCTGGAAACACCATATATTTT. The variable domain in full, with the rest retrieved from reference TRBV5-5 and TRBJ1-3, is DAGVTQSPTHLIKTRGQQVTLRCSPISGHKSVSWYQQVLGQGPQFIFQYYEKEERGRGNFPDRFSARQFPNYSSELNVNALLLGDSALYLCASSLGPGGSGNTIYFGEGSWLTVV.

This chain uses TRBV7-9 with TRBJ2-1, with D possibly being TRBD1 (7 bases). CDR3 length: 17 amino acids. V gave up 2 bases and J gave up 1 base, with 15 bases separating them. Germline V gene sequence: CDR1 SEHNR, CDR2 FQNEAQ (reference sequence). As DNA, the CDR3 is TGTGCCAGCAGCTTATTTGGCAGGGGGGATTCCTACAATGAGCAGTTCTTC. As protein: CASSLFGRGDSYNEQFF. The whole variable domain, remainder taken from reference TRBV7-9 and TRBJ2-1, is DTGVSQNPRHKITKRGQNVTFRCDPISEHNRLYWYRQTLGQGPEFLTYFQNEAQLEKSRLLSDRFSAERPKGSFSTLEIQRTEQGDSAMYLCASSLFGRGDSYNEQFFGPGTRLTVL.

The CDR3 loop is CASSLDSQPQHF. The CDR3 DNA follows: TGTGCCAGCAGCTTAGACTCTCAGCCCCAGCATTTT. The V gene is TRBV11-2, the J gene TRBJ1-5; no clear D. CDR1 and CDR2 (germline): SGHAT, FQNNGV. The V end was cut by 0 bases, the J end by 6 bases, with 3 bases between. The CDR3 sequence is 12 residues long.

This CDR3 is CATSSQGWEKLFF. The CDR3 DNA sequence: TGTGCCACCAGCAGCCAGGGTTGGGAAAAACTGTTTTTT. The rearrangement links TRBV15 to TRBJ1-4, with D perhaps matching TRBD1 (5 bases). Between the trimmed V and J ends, which lost 3 bases and 8 bases, there was a span of 10 bases. Germline V gene sequence: CDR1 LNHNV, CDR2 YYDKDF (reference sequence). This CDR3 has 13 amino acids. Looking up the rest from reference TRBV15 and TRBJ1-4 gives the full variable domain: DAMVIQNPRYQVTQFGKPVTLSCSQTLNHNVMYWYQQKSSQAPKLLFHYYDKDFNNEADTPDNFQSRRPNTSFCFLDIRSPGLGDTAMYLCATSSQGWEKLFFGSGTQLSVL.

The chain has TRBV9 and TRBJ2-7; 8 nucleotides agree with TRBD2. The CDR3 is 18 amino acids. Per the germline V gene, CDR1 is SGDLS and CDR2 is YYNGEE. Trimming at V came to 3 bases and at J to 1 base, leaving 15 bases not matched to a gene. CDR3: CASSDHRPGLGHSYEQYV. The DNA for the CDR3 is TGTGCCAGCAGCGATCATAGACCGGGACTAGGACATTCCTACGAGCAGTACGTC.

This clone was observed once. This rearrangement joins TRBV28 to TRBJ1-5; D unclear. The ends were cut back, 5 bases at V and 4 bases at J, with 6 bases in the middle. Germline V gives CDR1 MDHEN, CDR2 SYDVKM. This CDR3 contains 12 residues. The CDR3 loop is CASSLFNQPQHF. The CDR3, as DNA: TGTGCCAGCAGTCTCTTTAATCAGCCCCAGCATTTT.

This sequence joins TRBV5-1 and TRBJ2-3, with TRBD2 as a possible D gene (7 bases). Looked up from germline, CDR1 is SGHRS and CDR2 is YFSETQ. The CDR3 extends over 15 amino acids. The ends were cut back, 4 bases at V and 4 bases at J, with 16 bases in the middle. Here the CDR3 reads CASSPGGGGSDTQYF. The CDR3 coding sequence is TGCGCCAGCAGCCCCGGGGGCGGGGGCTCAGATACGCAGTATTTT.

The V gene is TRBV27, the J gene TRBJ1-2; 10 bases are a match to TRBD1. This CDR3 is built from 14 residues. Per germline, CDR1 MNHEY and CDR2 SMNVEV (reference sequence). V lost 4 bases, J lost 8 bases, and 7 bases stayed unmatched. Here the CDR3 reads CASSYLGTGDGYTF. In nucleotides, the CDR3 is TGTGCCAGCAGTTACCTCGGGACAGGGGACGGCTACACCTTC.

The chain links TRBV11-2 to TRBJ1-3; D is unresolved. This CDR3 is built from 18 residues. Germline lookup yields CDR1 SGHAT and CDR2 FQNNGV. V lost 4 bases and J 2 bases, leaving 21 bases between the germline ends. The CDR3 coding sequence is TGTGCCAGCAGCTCCCTATCTATTGGAGGGCGAACTGGAAACACCATATATTTT. Its protein product is CASSSLSIGGRTGNTIYF.

CDR3 in amino acids: CASSQGFWNYLGQGHTGELFF. As DNA, the CDR3 is TGTGCCAGCAGCCAAGGATTTTGGAATTATTTGGGACAGGGGCACACCGGGGAGCTGTTTTTT. This sequence joins TRBV3-1 (or the pseudogene TRBV3-2) and TRBJ2-2; TRBD1 matches at 10 bases. The CDR3 totals 21 residues. Germline V gene sequence: CDR1 LGHDT, CDR2 YNNKEL (reference sequence). After removal of 1 base from V and 3 bases from J, the junction contained 17 bases not matched to a gene.

The V call is TRBV30, the J call TRBJ1-1; perhaps TRBD1 as D (6 bases). This CDR3 contains 11 residues. Germline V lookup: CDR1 GTSNPN, CDR2 SVGIG (reference sequence). V gave up 3 bases and J gave up 7 bases, with 9 bases separating them. DNA for the CDR3: TGTGCCTGGAGACAGGGCAGTGAAGCTTTCTTT. It specifies CAWRQGSEAFF.